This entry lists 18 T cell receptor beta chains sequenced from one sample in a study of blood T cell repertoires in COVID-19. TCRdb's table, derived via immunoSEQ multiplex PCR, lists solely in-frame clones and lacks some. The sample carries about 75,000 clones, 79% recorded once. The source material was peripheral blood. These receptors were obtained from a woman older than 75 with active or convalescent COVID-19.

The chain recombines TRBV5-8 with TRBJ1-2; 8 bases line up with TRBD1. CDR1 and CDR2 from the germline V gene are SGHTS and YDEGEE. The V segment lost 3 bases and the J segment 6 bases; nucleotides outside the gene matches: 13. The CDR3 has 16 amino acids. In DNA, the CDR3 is TGTGCCAGCAGCTCCCCCCCCAGACAGGGGTATGATGGCTACACCTTC. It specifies CASSSPPRQGYDGYTF. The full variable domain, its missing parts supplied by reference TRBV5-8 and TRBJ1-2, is EAGVTQSPTHLIKTRGQQATLRCSPISGHTSVYWYQQALGLGLQFLLWYDEGEERNRGNFPPRFSGRQFPNYSSELNVNALELEDSALYLCASSSPPRQGYDGYTFGSGTRLTVV.

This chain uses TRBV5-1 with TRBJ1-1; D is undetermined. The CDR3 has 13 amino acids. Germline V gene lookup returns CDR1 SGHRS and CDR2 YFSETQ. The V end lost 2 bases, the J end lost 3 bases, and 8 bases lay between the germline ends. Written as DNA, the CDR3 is TGCGCCAGCAGCTTAGGCGGGGACACTGAAGCTTTCTTT. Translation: CASSLGGDTEAFF.

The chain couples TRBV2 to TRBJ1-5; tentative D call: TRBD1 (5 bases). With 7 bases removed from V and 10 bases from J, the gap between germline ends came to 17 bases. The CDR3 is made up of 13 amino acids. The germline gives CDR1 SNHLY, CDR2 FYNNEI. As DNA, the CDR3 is TGTGCCAGCACCAAAACCGGGGGGGAACCCCAGCATTTT. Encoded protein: CASTKTGGEPQHF. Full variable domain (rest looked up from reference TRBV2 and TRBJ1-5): EPEVTQTPSHQVTQMGQEVILRCVPISNHLYFYWYRQILGQKVEFLVSFYNNEISEKSEIFDDQFSVERPDGSNFTLKIRSTKLEDSAMYFCASTKTGGEPQHFGDGTRLSIL.

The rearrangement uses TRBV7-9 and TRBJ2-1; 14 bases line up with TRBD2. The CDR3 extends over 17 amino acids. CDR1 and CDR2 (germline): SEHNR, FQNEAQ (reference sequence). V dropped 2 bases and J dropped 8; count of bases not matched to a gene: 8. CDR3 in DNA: TGTGCCAGCAGCTTAAGGACTAGCGGGAGGAAATCATATGAGCAGTTCTTC. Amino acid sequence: CASSLRTSGRKSYEQFF.

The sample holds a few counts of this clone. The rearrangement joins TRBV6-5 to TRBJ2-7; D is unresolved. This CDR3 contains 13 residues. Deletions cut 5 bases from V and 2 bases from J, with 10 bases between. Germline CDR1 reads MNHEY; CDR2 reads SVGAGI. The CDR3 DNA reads TGTGCCAGCAGTCGAACACAAGCCTACGAGCAGTACTTC. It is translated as CASSRTQAYEQYF.

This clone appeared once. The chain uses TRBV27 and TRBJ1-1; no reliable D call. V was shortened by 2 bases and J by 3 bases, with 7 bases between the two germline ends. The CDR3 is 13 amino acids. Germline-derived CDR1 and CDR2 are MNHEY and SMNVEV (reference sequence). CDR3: CASSLGRDTEAFF. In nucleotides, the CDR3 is TGTGCCAGCAGTTTAGGGCGGGACACTGAAGCTTTCTTT.

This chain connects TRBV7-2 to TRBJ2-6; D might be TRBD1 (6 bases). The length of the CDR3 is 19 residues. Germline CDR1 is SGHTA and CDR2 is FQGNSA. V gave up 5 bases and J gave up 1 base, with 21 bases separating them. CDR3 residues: CASSPRIRTAGSGANVLTF. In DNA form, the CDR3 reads TGTGCCAGCAGCCCTAGGATCAGGACAGCCGGATCTGGGGCCAACGTCCTGACTTTC.

The CDR3 region has the DNA TGTGCCAGCAGCTTAACCGGGACAGGGCGAACCTACGAGCAGTACTTC. It yields the protein CASSLTGTGRTYEQYF. The V gene is TRBV7-2, the J gene TRBJ2-7; TRBD1 aligns across 9 bases. The CDR3 sequence is 16 residues long. V shed 2 bases and J 2 bases; nucleotides not matched to a gene: 7. From germline, CDR1 is SGHTA and CDR2 FQGNSA.

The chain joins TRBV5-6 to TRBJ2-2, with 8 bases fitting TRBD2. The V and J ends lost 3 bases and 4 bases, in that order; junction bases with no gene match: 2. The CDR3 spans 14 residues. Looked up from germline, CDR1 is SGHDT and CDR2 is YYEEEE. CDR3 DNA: TGTGCCAGCAGCTCAGCGGGAGTCACCGGGGAGCTGTTTTTT. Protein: CASSSAGVTGELFF.

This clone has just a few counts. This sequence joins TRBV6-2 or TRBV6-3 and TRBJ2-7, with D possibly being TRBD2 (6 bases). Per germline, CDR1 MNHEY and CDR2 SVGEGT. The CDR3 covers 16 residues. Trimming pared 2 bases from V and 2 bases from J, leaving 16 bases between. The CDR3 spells CASSYGSREPAYEQYF. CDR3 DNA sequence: TGTGCCAGCAGTTACGGATCCCGGGAGCCGGCCTACGAGCAGTACTTC.

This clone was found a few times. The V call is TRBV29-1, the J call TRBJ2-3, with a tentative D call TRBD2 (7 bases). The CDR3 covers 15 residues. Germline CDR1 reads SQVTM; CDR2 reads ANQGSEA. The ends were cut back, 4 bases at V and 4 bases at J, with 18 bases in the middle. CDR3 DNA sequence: TGCAGCGTTGTGAGGGCGGGGGCCCGAGCAGATACGCAGTATTTT. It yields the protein CSVVRAGARADTQYF.

CDR3 loop: CASSKSGQLNEKLFF. Written as DNA, the CDR3 is TGTGCCAGCAGTAAATCGGGACAACTAAATGAAAAACTGTTTTTT. The rearrangement uses TRBV6-2 or TRBV6-3 and TRBJ1-4; possible D gene TRBD1, 6 bases. Trimming removed 5 bases from V and 5 bases from J, with 15 bases in between. Germline V CDR1 and CDR2: MNHEY, SVGEGT. This CDR3 spans 15 amino acids.

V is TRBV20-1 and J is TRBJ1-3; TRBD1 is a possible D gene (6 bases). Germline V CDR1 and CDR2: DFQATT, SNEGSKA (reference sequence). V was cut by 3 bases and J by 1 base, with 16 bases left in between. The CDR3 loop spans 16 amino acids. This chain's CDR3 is CSASYPGHPSGNTIYF. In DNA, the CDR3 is TGCAGTGCTAGTTATCCGGGACATCCATCTGGAAACACCATATATTTT.

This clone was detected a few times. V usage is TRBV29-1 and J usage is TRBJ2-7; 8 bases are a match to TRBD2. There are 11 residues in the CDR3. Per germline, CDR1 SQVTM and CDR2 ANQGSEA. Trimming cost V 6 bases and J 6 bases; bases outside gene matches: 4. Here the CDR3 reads CSVDAGGEQYF. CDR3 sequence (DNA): TGCAGCGTCGATGCGGGGGGCGAGCAGTACTTC.

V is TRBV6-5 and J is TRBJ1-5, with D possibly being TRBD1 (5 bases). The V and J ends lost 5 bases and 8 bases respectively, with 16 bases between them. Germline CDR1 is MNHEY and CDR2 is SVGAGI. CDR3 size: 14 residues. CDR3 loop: CASSIDSDIKPQHF. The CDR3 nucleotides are TGTGCCAGCAGTATAGACAGTGACATCAAGCCCCAGCATTTT.

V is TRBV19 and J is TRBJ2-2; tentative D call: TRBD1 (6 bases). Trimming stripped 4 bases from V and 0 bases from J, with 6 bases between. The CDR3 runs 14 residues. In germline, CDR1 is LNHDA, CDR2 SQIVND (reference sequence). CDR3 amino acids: CASSKGANTGELFF. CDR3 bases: TGTGCCAGTAGTAAGGGGGCGAACACCGGGGAGCTGTTTTTT.

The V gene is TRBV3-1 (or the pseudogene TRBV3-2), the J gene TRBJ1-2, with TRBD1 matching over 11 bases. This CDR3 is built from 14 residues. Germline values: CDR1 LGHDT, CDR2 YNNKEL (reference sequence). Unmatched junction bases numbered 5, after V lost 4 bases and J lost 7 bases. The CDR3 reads CASSPWGTGGGYTF. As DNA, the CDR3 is TGTGCCAGCAGCCCCTGGGGGACAGGGGGTGGCTACACCTTC.

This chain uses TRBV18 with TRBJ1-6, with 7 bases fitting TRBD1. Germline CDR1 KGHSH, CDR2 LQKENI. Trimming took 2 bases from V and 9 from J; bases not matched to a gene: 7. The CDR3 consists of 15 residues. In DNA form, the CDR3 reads TGTGCCAGCTCACCATTCAGGGGGTCGAGTTCACCCCTCCACTTT. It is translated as CASSPFRGSSSPLHF. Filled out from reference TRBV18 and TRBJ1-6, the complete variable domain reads NAGVMQNPRHLVRRRGQEARLRCSPMKGHSHVYWYRQLPEEGLKFMVYLQKENIIDESGMPKERFSAEFPKEGPSILRIQQVVRGDSAAYFCASSPFRGSSSPLHFGNGTRLTVT.